Listed here are 22 T cell receptor beta chains from one sample, sequenced in a study of blood T cell repertoires in COVID-19. Measured with immunoSEQ multiplex PCR; TCRdb has only the in-frame clones, and not every one. The table records 200,000 to 250,000 clones, 81% of them present only once. The sequencing sample was made of PBMCs or T cells enriched from blood (not recorded which). All receptors derive from a man aged 40-49 years who had recovered from COVID-19.

The chain links TRBV30 to TRBJ1-2; D is perhaps TRBD1 (5 bases). Trimming pared 5 bases from V and 4 bases from J, leaving 8 bases between. This CDR3 contains 11 residues. CDR1 is GTSNPN and CDR2 is SVGIG in the germline V gene (reference sequence). The CDR3, as DNA: TGTGCCTGGGGTCAGGGCTATGGCTACACCTTC. Translated: CAWGQGYGYTF. The full variable domain, its missing parts supplied by reference TRBV30 and TRBJ1-2, is SQTIHQWPATLVQPVGSPLSLECTVEGTSNPNLYWYRQAAGRGLQLLFYSVGIGQISSEVPQNLSASRPQDRQFILSSKKLLLSDSGFYLCAWGQGYGYTFGSGTRLTVV.

This rearrangement joins TRBV7-3 to TRBJ1-1; 7 bases match TRBD1. There are 17 residues in the CDR3. Germline V CDR1 and CDR2: SGHTA, FQGTGA. V trimming: 2 bases; J trimming: 0 bases; junction bases outside the gene matches: 9. CDR3 in DNA: TGTGCCAGCAGCTTAGTTCCTATGACAGGGATGAACACTGAAGCTTTCTTT. Residues: CASSLVPMTGMNTEAFF.

This chain joins TRBV5-1 and TRBJ2-3; 10 positions match TRBD1. J lost 2 bases, V lost 4 bases, and 4 bases had no gene match. CDR3 length: 15 residues. Germline assignment: CDR1 SGHRS and CDR2 YFSETQ. The CDR3 DNA reads TGCGCCAGCAGCAGGGACAGGGGAGACACAGATACGCAGTATTTT. This encodes CASSRDRGDTDTQYF.

The rearrangement links TRBV5-1 to TRBJ1-2, with 9 positions matching TRBD1. CDR1 and CDR2 from the germline V gene are SGHRS and YFSETQ. Trimming removed 1 base from V and 4 bases from J; junction bases left unmatched: 5. The CDR3 sequence is 15 residues long. CDR3: CASSLTGGSVYGYTF. In nucleotides, the CDR3 is TGCGCCAGCAGCTTGACAGGGGGCTCCGTCTATGGCTACACCTTC.

V is TRBV20-1 and J is TRBJ2-3; 11 positions match TRBD2. This CDR3 has 21 residues. In germline, CDR1 is DFQATT, CDR2 SNEGSKA (reference sequence). J lost 5 bases, V lost 3 bases, and 25 bases had no gene match. The CDR3 coding sequence is TGCAGTGCTAGTTCGGGACGCGGGGATGTTAGCGGGAGGGCGACGCGAGATACGCAGTATTTT. Translation gives CSASSGRGDVSGRATRDTQYF.

The chain uses TRBV7-9 and TRBJ1-4, with unresolved D. CDR1 and CDR2 from the germline V gene are SEHNR and FQNEAQ (reference sequence). The CDR3 consists of 12 residues. V was shortened by 5 bases and J by 6 bases, with 7 bases between the two germline ends. In nucleotides, the CDR3 is TGTGCCAGCAGCCTTCAGGATGAAAAACTGTTTTTT. Residues: CASSLQDEKLFF.

The chain couples TRBV6-2 or TRBV6-3 to TRBJ1-4; D may be TRBD1 (6 bases). Germline V CDR1 and CDR2: MNHEY, SVGEGT. Trimming cost V 2 bases and J 7 bases, with 14 bases left between them. This CDR3 spans 15 amino acids. The CDR3 protein is CASSYQGRETEKLFF. CDR3 coding DNA: TGTGCCAGCAGTTACCAGGGGAGGGAGACTGAAAAACTGTTTTTT.

This sequence joins TRBV18 and TRBJ1-6; tentatively, D is TRBD1 (5 bases). V was shortened by 2 bases and J by 9 bases, with 11 bases between the two germline ends. CDR1 and CDR2 from the germline V gene are KGHSH and LQKENI. The CDR3 length is 14 residues. The CDR3 DNA reads as TGTGCCAGCTCACCATCTGGGGGGGGTTCACCCCTCCACTTT. It codes for CASSPSGGGSPLHF.

V usage is TRBV29-1 and J usage is TRBJ1-4; 7 bases are shared with TRBD1. The CDR3 extends over 13 amino acids. In germline, CDR1 is SQVTM, CDR2 ANQGSEA. V gave up 5 bases and J gave up 8 bases; unmatched junction bases: 8. The CDR3 region is CSVSGRGGEKLFF. In DNA, the CDR3 is TGCAGCGTTTCAGGGAGAGGGGGCGAAAAACTGTTTTTT. Together with reference TRBV29-1 and TRBJ1-4, the CDR3 gives the full variable domain: SAVISQKPSRDICQRGTSLTIQCQVDSQVTMMFWYRQQPGQSLTLIATANQGSEATYESGFVIDKFPISRPNLTFSTLTVSNMSPEDSSIYLCSVSGRGGEKLFFGSGTQLSVL.

The chain uses TRBV30 and TRBJ1-1; 7 nucleotides line up with TRBD1. The J segment lost 3 bases and the V segment lost 0 bases, leaving 7 bases of the junction unmatched. The CDR3 extends over 15 amino acids. The V gene's germline CDR1 is GTSNPN and CDR2 SVGIG (reference sequence). CDR3 sequence reads: CAWSVPGQVDTEAFF. The DNA for the CDR3 is TGTGCCTGGAGTGTACCCGGACAGGTGGACACTGAAGCTTTCTTT.

This clone was counted a single time. The gene calls are TRBV6-5 and TRBJ2-1; 8 nucleotides agree with TRBD1. CDR1 and CDR2 from the germline V gene are MNHEY and SVGAGI. This CDR3 region has 15 residues. The junction had 12 bases not matched to a gene; V was cut back by 0 bases and J by 14 bases. DNA for the CDR3: TGTGCCAGCAGTTACTCGGTCTACTTAGACAGGGGCAAGTTCTTC. Translating it yields CASSYSVYLDRGKFF.

This sequence joins TRBV29-1 and TRBJ2-1; 10 nucleotides match TRBD2. CDR1 is SQVTM, CDR2 ANQGSEA, per germline. There are 13 residues in the CDR3. The V segment lost 7 bases and the J segment 4 bases; nucleotides outside the gene matches: 4. The CDR3 is CSAPLAGYNEQFF. The CDR3 nucleotides read TGCAGCGCACCACTAGCGGGGTACAATGAGCAGTTCTTC.

This sequence joins TRBV4-1 and TRBJ1-2; D is unclear. Germline loops: CDR1 MGHRA, CDR2 YSYEKL. The CDR3 runs 15 residues. V was cut by 1 base and J by 6 bases, with 15 bases left in between. CDR3 residues: CASSQAGSVSNGYTF. In DNA form, the CDR3 reads TGCGCCAGCAGCCAAGCCGGGAGCGTTTCCAATGGCTACACCTTC.

This sequence joins TRBV5-1 and TRBJ1-4; D uncertain. V dropped 0 bases and J dropped 1 base, with 10 bases sitting between them. The CDR3 runs 16 residues. Germline V gene lookup returns CDR1 SGHRS and CDR2 YFSETQ. CDR3 residues: CASSLDPRGTNEKLFF. In DNA form, the CDR3 reads TGCGCCAGCAGCTTGGATCCGCGGGGAACTAATGAAAAACTGTTTTTT.

The chain couples TRBV3-1 (or the pseudogene TRBV3-2) to TRBJ1-5; TRBD1 might be the D (6 bases). Trimming took off 3 bases at V and 0 bases at J, with 12 bases between the two ends. CDR1 LGHDT and CDR2 YNNKEL come from the germline V gene (reference sequence). The length of the CDR3 is 16 residues. CDR3 sequence (DNA): TGTGCCAGCAGCCAGTCCGGGACATATAGCAATCAGCCCCAGCATTTT. Its translation is CASSQSGTYSNQPQHF.

This CDR3 is CASSLNPLGQGNYGYTF. DNA of the CDR3: TGTGCCAGCAGCCTAAACCCCCTTGGACAGGGCAACTATGGCTACACCTTC. The genes are TRBV7-9 and TRBJ1-2; 8 bases are a match to TRBD1. CDR3 length equals 17 residues. Germline V lookup: CDR1 SEHNR, CDR2 FQNEAQ (reference sequence). J gave up 2 bases and V 5 bases, and 13 bases lay outside the gene matches.

V and J are TRBV6-4 and TRBJ2-3, with 9 bases aligning to TRBD2. Germline loops: CDR1 MRHNA, CDR2 SNTAGT. Losses at the gene ends were 2 bases for V and 0 bases for J; bases not matched to a gene: 0. The CDR3 consists of 15 residues. The CDR3 DNA reads TGTGCCAGCAGTGACGGGACTAGCAGCACAGATACGCAGTATTTT. This sequence encodes CASSDGTSSTDTQYF.

This clone was detected a few times. The V and J genes are TRBV24-1 and TRBJ1-3; D is possibly TRBD1 (5 bases). CDR1 is KGHDR, CDR2 SFDVKD, per germline. The CDR3 covers 17 residues. The V gene lost 5 bases and the J gene lost 0 bases, with 16 bases spanning the gap. This chain's CDR3 is CATSGGGWPSSGNTIYF. The CDR3 region has the DNA TGTGCCACCAGTGGTGGGGGGTGGCCTAGCTCTGGAAACACCATATATTTT.

This chain uses TRBV5-1 with TRBJ2-4; D not certain. The CDR3 totals 16 residues. The V end lost 0 bases, the J end lost 0 bases, and 10 bases lay between the germline ends. Germline V CDR1 and CDR2: SGHRS, YFSETQ. CDR3 bases: TGCGCCAGCAGCTTGGGCCAAGCTCTAGCCAAAAACATTCAGTACTTC. As protein: CASSLGQALAKNIQYF.

J is TRBJ2-7 and V is TRBV5-6; possible D gene TRBD1, 5 bases. Germline CDR1 SGHDT, CDR2 YYEEEE. The CDR3 totals 16 residues. The V end lost 2 bases, the J end lost 2 bases, and 17 bases lay between the germline ends. The CDR3, as DNA: TGTGCCAGCAGCTTTCAGTTTGGGGCACCACCCTACGAGCAGTACTTC. Translating it yields CASSFQFGAPPYEQYF.

The J gene is TRBJ1-2, the V gene TRBV5-4; perhaps TRBD1 as D (5 bases). This CDR3 has 15 residues. The V end was cut by 6 bases, the J end by 8 bases, with 23 bases between. CDR1 and CDR2 (germline): SGHNT, YYREEE (reference sequence). The CDR3 protein is CASNPTGGPNRGYTF. CDR3 sequence (DNA): TGTGCCAGCAACCCAACGGGTGGACCTAACAGGGGCTACACCTTC.

This clone was recorded once. V gene TRBV3-1 (or the pseudogene TRBV3-2) combines with J gene TRBJ2-1; 13 bases align to TRBD2. Trimming at V came to 2 bases and at J to 7 bases, leaving 14 bases not matched to a gene. Germline assignment: CDR1 LGHDT and CDR2 YNNKEL (reference sequence). CDR3 size: 19 residues. The chain's CDR3 is CASSQYRLAGGLMRNEQFF. The CDR3 DNA reads TGTGCCAGCAGCCAATACCGACTAGCGGGAGGCCTCATGAGAAATGAGCAGTTCTTC.